The present T cell receptor (beta chain) was sequenced within a study of T cells in Graves' hyperthyroidism and ophthalmopathy. General observations from the study: Most thyroid clonotypes that were expanded above 0.001 also turned up in blood.

From germline, CDR1 is SGHRS and CDR2 YFSETQ. The CDR3 spans 14 residues. This clonotype was found once. Its antigen remains unidentified. An end of the junction does not agree with germline; a read error may underlie this. There were TCR beta CDR3 regions amplified from RNA transcripts. TCR CDR3 regions were first amplified by RT-PCR with HTBI primers. From the multiplex PCR reads, TCRdb called clonotypes with MiXCR, one entry per CDR3 protein. This sample has 600,000 to 650,000 distinct CDR3 sequences, with 15% to 20% found just once. Not enrolled were patients with uncontrolled infection, other autoimmune disease, pregnancy or lactation.

Sequencing was done on a sample of blood. The rearrangement links TRBV5-1 to TRBJ2-6; D may be TRBD2 (6 bases). The clonotype was recovered from a woman under 40 with Graves' hyperthyroidism. The CDR3, as DNA: TGCGCCAGCACCGTGACAGCCGGGGGCAACGTCCTGACTTTC. It translates to CASTVTAGGNVLTF.